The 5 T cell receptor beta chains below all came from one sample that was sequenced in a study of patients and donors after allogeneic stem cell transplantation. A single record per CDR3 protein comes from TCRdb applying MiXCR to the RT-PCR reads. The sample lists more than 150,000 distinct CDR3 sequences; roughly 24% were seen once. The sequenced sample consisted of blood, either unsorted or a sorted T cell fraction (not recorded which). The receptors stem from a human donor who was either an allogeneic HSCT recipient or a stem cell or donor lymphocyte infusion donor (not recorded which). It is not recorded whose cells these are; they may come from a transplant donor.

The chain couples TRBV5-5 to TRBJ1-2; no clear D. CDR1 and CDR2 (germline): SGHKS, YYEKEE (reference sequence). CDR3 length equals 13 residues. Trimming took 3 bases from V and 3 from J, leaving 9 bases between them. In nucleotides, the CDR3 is TGTGCCAGCAGCTCCCGACCGGACTATGGCTACACCTTC. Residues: CASSSRPDYGYTF. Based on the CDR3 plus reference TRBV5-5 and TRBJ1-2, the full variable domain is DAGVTQSPTHLIKTRGQQVTLRCSPISGHKSVSWYQQVLGQGPQFIFQYYEKEERGRGNFPDRFSARQFPNYSSELNVNALLLGDSALYLCASSSRPDYGYTFGSGTRLTVV.

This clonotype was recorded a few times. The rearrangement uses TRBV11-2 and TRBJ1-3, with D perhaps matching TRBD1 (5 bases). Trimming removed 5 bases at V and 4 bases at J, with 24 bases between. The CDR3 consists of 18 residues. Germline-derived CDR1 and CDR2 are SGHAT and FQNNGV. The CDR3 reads CASSGSLGYGTLGNTIYF. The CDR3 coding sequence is TGTGCCAGCAGCGGTAGCCTCGGGTACGGGACGCTAGGAAACACCATATATTTT.

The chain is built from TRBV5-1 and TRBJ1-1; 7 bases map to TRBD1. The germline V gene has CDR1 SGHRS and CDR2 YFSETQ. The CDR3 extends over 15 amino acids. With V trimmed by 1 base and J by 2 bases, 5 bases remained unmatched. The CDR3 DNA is TGCGCCAGCAGCTTGATGGGGACAGAAAACACTGAAGCTTTCTTT. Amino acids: CASSLMGTENTEAFF.

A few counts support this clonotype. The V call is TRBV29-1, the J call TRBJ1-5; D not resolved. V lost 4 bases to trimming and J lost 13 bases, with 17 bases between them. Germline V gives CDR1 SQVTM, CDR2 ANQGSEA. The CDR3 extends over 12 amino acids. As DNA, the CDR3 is TGCAGCGTTGTCTCAGACCGGGAGACGCAGCATTTT. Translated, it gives CSVVSDRETQHF.

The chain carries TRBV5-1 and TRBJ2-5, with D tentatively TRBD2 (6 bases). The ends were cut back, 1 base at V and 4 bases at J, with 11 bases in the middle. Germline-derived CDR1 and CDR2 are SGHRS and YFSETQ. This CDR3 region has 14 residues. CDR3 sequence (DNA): TGCGCCAGCAGCTTGAAACTAGCTGGAGAGACCCAGTACTTC. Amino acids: CASSLKLAGETQYF. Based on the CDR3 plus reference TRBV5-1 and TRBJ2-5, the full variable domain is KAGVTQTPRYLIKTRGQQVTLSCSPISGHRSVSWYQQTPGQGLQFLFEYFSETQRNKGNFPGRFSGRQFSNSRSEMNVSTLELGDSALYLCASSLKLAGETQYFGPGTRLLVL.